This TCR beta chain was sequenced in a study of T cells in Graves' hyperthyroidism and ophthalmopathy. Study-wide context: At the time of initial diagnosis and before any treatment, peripheral blood was collected.

It was RNA transcripts that yielded the amplified TCR beta CDR3 regions. The study used the HTBI primer set for a first-round RT-PCR of the TCR CDR3. TCRdb re-called the multiplex PCR reads through MiXCR, storing one row per CDR3 protein. This sample has around 380,000 distinct CDR3 sequences, with approximately 13% found just once. Disease duration under 2 months; hyperthyroidism patients were aged 18 to 65. Criteria for exclusion of patients were uncontrolled infection, other autoimmune disease, pregnancy or lactation. The blood was taken when hyperthyroidism was first diagnosed, before any ophthalmopathy symptoms showed up. This clonotype was seen ten or more times. Sequencing was done on a sample of blood. The source is a man aged 25-40 years with Graves' hyperthyroidism that later progressed to Graves' ophthalmopathy.

CDR3 protein: CASSFDILSYNEQFF. In nucleotides, the CDR3 is TGCGCCAGCAGCTTCGACATCCTCTCCTACAATGAGCAGTTCTTC. The rearrangement uses TRBV5-1 and TRBJ2-1; D uncertain. The ends were cut back, 2 bases at V and 0 bases at J, with 9 bases in the middle. Germline V CDR1 and CDR2: SGHRS, YFSETQ. This CDR3 has 15 residues.